The rows below give T cell receptor beta chains drawn from one sample of a study of T-cell reconstitution after alpha-beta-depleted transplantation in children. TCRdb independently ran MiXCR on the PCR reads; one entry per CDR3 protein. The sample holds fewer than 1 million distinct CDR3 sequences, 15% to 20% seen once. Material: PBMCs, mostly from graft donor cells, obtained 360 days after TCRalphabeta/CD19-depleted stem cell transplant. The receptors were gathered from a male patient aged 10-17 years who had a stem cell transplant for acute lymphoblastic leukemia, so the T cells may come from the graft donor. Both conserved end residues are part of each CDR3. Each record gives: clone size, V gene, D gene, J gene, CDR3 protein, CDR3 DNA. The D gene is left open where the match is weak. Clone size is not always given. Where it is, it says once, few, many or a class for expanded clones.

abundance: .
v_gene: TRBV3-1
d_gene: .
j_gene: TRBJ2-3
CDR3aa: CASSQDRSRADTQYF
CDR3nt: TGTGCCAGCAGCCAAGATCGAAGCAGGGCAGATACGCAGTATTTT

abundance: .
v_gene: TRBV5-1
d_gene: .
j_gene: TRBJ2-1
CDR3aa: CASRSRGIQFF
CDR3nt: TGCGCCAGCAGGAGTAGAGGAATTCAGTTCTTC

abundance: .
v_gene: TRBV20-1
d_gene: TRBD1
j_gene: TRBJ1-2
CDR3aa: CSAGTGQAINYGYTF
CDR3nt: TGCAGTGCTGGAACGGGACAGGCCATTAACTATGGCTACACCTTC

abundance: .
v_gene: TRBV7-3
d_gene: TRBD2
j_gene: TRBJ2-3
CDR3aa: CASSPQKRLAGVIGTDTQYF
CDR3nt: TGTGCCAGCAGCCCCCAAAAAAGACTAGCGGGAGTAATAGGCACAGATACGCAGTATTTT

abundance: few
v_gene: TRBV20-1
d_gene: .
j_gene: TRBJ2-7
CDR3aa: CSARASNGPYEQYF
CDR3nt: TGCAGTGCTAGAGCATCCAATGGGCCCTACGAGCAGTACTTC

abundance: many
v_gene: TRBV27
d_gene: .
j_gene: TRBJ1-1
CDR3aa: CASRTTGFNGNTEAFF
CDR3nt: TGTGCCAGTCGAACTACAGGGTTCAATGGGAACACTGAAGCTTTCTTT

abundance: few
v_gene: TRBV7-9
d_gene: TRBD1
j_gene: TRBJ1-2
CDR3aa: CASSVQGAEVYGYTF
CDR3nt: TGTGCCAGCAGCGTCCAGGGGGCGGAGGTCTACGGCTACACCTTC

abundance: .
v_gene: TRBV30
d_gene: TRBD1
j_gene: TRBJ2-5
CDR3aa: CACLSGQGDRYLETQYF
CDR3nt: TGTGCCTGTTTAAGCGGACAGGGGGATCGGTATTTGGAGACCCAGTACTTC

abundance: .
v_gene: TRBV18
d_gene: TRBD2
j_gene: TRBJ2-2
CDR3aa: CASSPRQAGVPGELFF
CDR3nt: TGTGCCAGCTCACCACGGCAAGCGGGAGTACCCGGGGAGCTGTTTTTT

abundance: .
v_gene: TRBV20-1
d_gene: TRBD1
j_gene: TRBJ1-1
CDR3aa: CSGLDRLNTEAFF
CDR3nt: TGCAGTGGATTGGACAGGCTGAACACTGAAGCTTTCTTT

abundance: few
v_gene: TRBV15
d_gene: TRBD2
j_gene: TRBJ2-5
CDR3aa: CATSSPGLAGETQYF
CDR3nt: TGTGCCACCAGCAGTCCGGGACTAGCTGGCGAGACCCAGTACTTC

abundance: .
v_gene: TRBV20-1
d_gene: .
j_gene: TRBJ1-1
CDR3aa: CSAEVTEAFF
CDR3nt: TGCAGTGCAGAGGTTACTGAAGCTTTCTTT

abundance: few
v_gene: TRBV9
d_gene: .
j_gene: TRBJ2-5
CDR3aa: CASSVDGRTQETQYF
CDR3nt: TGTGCCAGCAGCGTAGACGGACGGACCCAAGAGACCCAGTACTTC

abundance: few
v_gene: TRBV5-1
d_gene: .
j_gene: TRBJ2-2
CDR3aa: CASSPPGGELFF
CDR3nt: TGCGCCAGCAGCCCTCCGGGCGGGGAGCTGTTTTTT

abundance: .
v_gene: TRBV5-1
d_gene: .
j_gene: TRBJ2-5
CDR3aa: CASSLGPERQETQYF
CDR3nt: TGCGCCAGCAGCTTGGGGCCAGAGCGCCAAGAGACCCAGTACTTC

abundance: .
v_gene: TRBV6-1
d_gene: TRBD1
j_gene: TRBJ1-6
CDR3aa: CASSGTGRNSPLHF
CDR3nt: TGTGCCAGCAGCGGGACAGGGAGGAATTCACCCCTCCACTTT

abundance: few
v_gene: TRBV20-1
d_gene: .
j_gene: TRBJ1-5
CDR3aa: CSARVEGDQPQHF
CDR3nt: TGCAGTGCTAGAGTTGAGGGGGATCAGCCCCAGCATTTT

abundance: many
v_gene: TRBV12-3/TRBV12-4
d_gene: TRBD1
j_gene: TRBJ1-2
CDR3aa: CASSHRDRAGYTF
CDR3nt: TGTGCCAGCAGTCACCGGGACAGGGCTGGCTACACCTTC

abundance: .
v_gene: TRBV20-1
d_gene: .
j_gene: TRBJ2-5
CDR3aa: CCARAARTGLQETQYF
CDR3nt: TGCTGTGCTAGAGCTGCTCGGACAGGACTACAAGAGACCCAGTACTTC

abundance: .
v_gene: TRBV5-1
d_gene: TRBD1
j_gene: TRBJ2-1
CDR3aa: CASSLGQGGINEQFF
CDR3nt: TGCGCCAGCAGCTTAGGACAGGGTGGGATAAATGAGCAGTTCTTC

abundance: .
v_gene: TRBV20-1
d_gene: TRBD1
j_gene: TRBJ2-3
CDR3aa: CSARNPGQGTDTQYF
CDR3nt: TGCAGTGCTAGAAACCCGGGACAGGGGACAGATACGCAGTATTTT

abundance: few
v_gene: TRBV10-3
d_gene: TRBD1
j_gene: TRBJ2-7
CDR3aa: CAMGQDGEQYF
CDR3nt: TGTGCCATGGGACAGGACGGCGAGCAGTACTTC

abundance: many
v_gene: TRBV11-2
d_gene: .
j_gene: TRBJ1-1
CDR3aa: CASSFHTEAFF
CDR3nt: TGTGCCAGCAGCTTTCACACTGAAGCTTTCTTT

abundance: .
v_gene: TRBV2
d_gene: .
j_gene: TRBJ2-4
CDR3aa: CATSESPPSIQYF
CDR3nt: TGTGCCACATCCGAAAGCCCTCCCAGCATTCAGTACTTC

abundance: .
v_gene: TRBV4-1
d_gene: TRBD2
j_gene: TRBJ2-2
CDR3aa: CASSRGDGRATGELFF
CDR3nt: TGCGCCAGCAGCCGGGGGGACGGGAGGGCCACCGGGGAGCTGTTTTTT

abundance: many
v_gene: TRBV27
d_gene: TRBD2
j_gene: TRBJ2-1
CDR3aa: CASSASGRAYNEQFF
CDR3nt: TGTGCCAGCAGTGCTAGCGGGAGGGCCTACAATGAGCAGTTCTTC

abundance: .
v_gene: TRBV5-1
d_gene: .
j_gene: TRBJ2-3
CDR3aa: CASSLAPRVGTDTQYF
CDR3nt: TGCGCCAGCAGCTTGGCCCCCAGGGTGGGCACAGATACGCAGTATTTT

abundance: few
v_gene: TRBV20-1
d_gene: .
j_gene: TRBJ2-7
CDR3aa: CSAQSSSRAYEQYF
CDR3nt: TGCAGTGCTCAGTCATCGTCTAGAGCCTACGAGCAGTACTTC

abundance: .
v_gene: TRBV20-1
d_gene: .
j_gene: TRBJ2-2
CDR3aa: CSARDEGGLDTGELFF
CDR3nt: TGCAGTGCTAGAGATGAGGGGGGGCTGGACACCGGGGAGCTGTTTTTT

abundance: few
v_gene: TRBV20-1
d_gene: TRBD1
j_gene: TRBJ1-5
CDR3aa: CSATAGQGAGQPQHF
CDR3nt: TGCAGTGCCACTGCGGGACAGGGGGCCGGTCAGCCCCAGCATTTT

abundance: few
v_gene: TRBV18
d_gene: TRBD1
j_gene: TRBJ2-1
CDR3aa: CASSPSDRGWNEQFF
CDR3nt: TGTGCCAGCTCACCCTCAGACAGGGGGTGGAATGAGCAGTTCTTC

abundance: few
v_gene: TRBV12-3/TRBV12-4
d_gene: TRBD1
j_gene: TRBJ1-4
CDR3aa: CASSLAPGGEKLFF
CDR3nt: TGTGCCAGCAGTTTAGCGCCAGGGGGGGAAAAACTGTTTTTT

abundance: many
v_gene: TRBV4-1
d_gene: .
j_gene: TRBJ1-6
CDR3aa: CASSPLGARGSPLHF
CDR3nt: TGCGCCAGCAGCCCCCTCGGGGCGCGAGGATCACCCCTCCACTTT

abundance: .
v_gene: TRBV29-1
d_gene: TRBD1
j_gene: TRBJ2-7
CDR3aa: CSVDGQGNEQYF
CDR3nt: TGCAGCGTGGATGGACAGGGAAACGAGCAGTACTTC

abundance: few
v_gene: TRBV2
d_gene: TRBD2
j_gene: TRBJ2-7
CDR3aa: CASSTSGLAEKYYEQYF
CDR3nt: TGTGCCAGCAGCACCTCGGGACTAGCGGAGAAATACTACGAGCAGTACTTC

abundance: .
v_gene: TRBV7-2
d_gene: TRBD2
j_gene: TRBJ2-1
CDR3aa: CASSLPGLVYNEQFF
CDR3nt: TGTGCCAGCAGCCTGCCCGGACTAGTCTACAATGAGCAGTTCTTC

abundance: .
v_gene: TRBV20-1
d_gene: .
j_gene: TRBJ2-1
CDR3aa: CSVGLGGNEQFF
CDR3nt: TGCAGTGTTGGACTAGGGGGCAATGAGCAGTTCTTC

abundance: .
v_gene: TRBV5-1
d_gene: TRBD1
j_gene: TRBJ2-7
CDR3aa: CASSRDSTTYEQYF
CDR3nt: TGCGCCAGCAGCCGGGACAGCACCACCTACGAGCAGTACTTC

abundance: .
v_gene: TRBV18
d_gene: TRBD2
j_gene: TRBJ2-3
CDR3aa: CASSGPPVSGGTDTQYF
CDR3nt: TGTGCCAGCTCAGGCCCCCCTGTGAGCGGGGGCACAGATACGCAGTATTTT

abundance: .
v_gene: TRBV11-1
d_gene: .
j_gene: TRBJ1-6
CDR3aa: CASSLTWGSDNFYNSPLHF
CDR3nt: TGTGCCAGCAGCTTAACATGGGGTTCAGACAACTTCTATAATTCACCCCTCCACTTT

abundance: few
v_gene: TRBV5-1
d_gene: .
j_gene: TRBJ2-1
CDR3aa: CASCIESSYNEQFF
CDR3nt: TGCGCCAGCTGTATAGAGAGCTCCTACAATGAGCAGTTCTTC

abundance: few
v_gene: TRBV7-9
d_gene: TRBD2
j_gene: TRBJ2-1
CDR3aa: CASSLARAGPSNEQFF
CDR3nt: TGTGCCAGCAGCTTAGCCCGAGCGGGACCGTCCAATGAGCAGTTCTTC

abundance: .
v_gene: TRBV6-5
d_gene: TRBD1
j_gene: TRBJ1-2
CDR3aa: CASSYEDRGLYGYTF
CDR3nt: TGTGCCAGCAGTTACGAGGACAGGGGCCTCTATGGCTACACCTTC

abundance: many
v_gene: TRBV5-6
d_gene: .
j_gene: TRBJ2-4
CDR3aa: CASSLLGRTKNIQYF
CDR3nt: TGTGCCAGCAGCTTGTTGGGGAGGACCAAAAACATTCAGTACTTC

abundance: .
v_gene: TRBV5-1
d_gene: TRBD1
j_gene: TRBJ2-1
CDR3aa: CASSPRTGNAGEQFF
CDR3nt: TGCGCCAGCAGCCCCAGGACAGGGAATGCGGGTGAGCAGTTCTTC

abundance: .
v_gene: TRBV5-1
d_gene: .
j_gene: TRBJ2-1
CDR3aa: CASSPQEGEQFF
CDR3nt: TGCGCCAGCAGCCCTCAGGAGGGTGAGCAGTTCTTC

abundance: .
v_gene: TRBV5-8
d_gene: .
j_gene: TRBJ2-3
CDR3aa: CASSSRRRSTDTQYF
CDR3nt: TGTGCCAGCAGTTCGAGGAGACGGAGCACAGATACGCAGTATTTT

abundance: .
v_gene: TRBV6-1
d_gene: TRBD2
j_gene: TRBJ2-3
CDR3aa: CASWRGGITDTQYF
CDR3nt: TGTGCCAGCTGGCGGGGAGGGATCACAGATACGCAGTATTTT

abundance: few
v_gene: TRBV5-1
d_gene: TRBD2
j_gene: TRBJ2-7
CDR3aa: CASSTSGTSSYEQYF
CDR3nt: TGCGCCAGCAGTACTAGCGGGACTAGCTCCTACGAGCAGTACTTC

abundance: .
v_gene: TRBV6-1
d_gene: TRBD1
j_gene: TRBJ2-1
CDR3aa: CASRETGGAGNEQFF
CDR3nt: TGTGCCAGCAGGGAAACAGGGGGCGCGGGGAATGAGCAGTTCTTC

abundance: .
v_gene: TRBV7-9
d_gene: .
j_gene: TRBJ2-1
CDR3aa: CASSSRDWREGEQFF
CDR3nt: TGTGCCAGCAGCTCCCGGGACTGGAGAGAGGGTGAGCAGTTCTTC

abundance: few
v_gene: TRBV5-1
d_gene: TRBD2
j_gene: TRBJ2-2
CDR3aa: CASSLRGLATSGELFF
CDR3nt: TGCGCCAGCAGCTTGAGGGGACTAGCGACGTCCGGGGAGCTGTTTTTT

abundance: few
v_gene: TRBV25-1
d_gene: .
j_gene: TRBJ2-2
CDR3aa: CASSGWQPNTGELFF
CDR3nt: TGTGCCAGCAGCGGATGGCAGCCGAACACCGGGGAGCTGTTTTTT

abundance: few
v_gene: TRBV6-2/TRBV6-3
d_gene: .
j_gene: TRBJ2-2
CDR3aa: CASKTTAGGELFF
CDR3nt: TGTGCCAGCAAGACGACAGCGGGCGGGGAGCTGTTTTTT

abundance: few
v_gene: TRBV29-1
d_gene: TRBD1
j_gene: TRBJ2-5
CDR3aa: CSGGGTGPGTQYF
CDR3nt: TGCAGCGGCGGCGGGACAGGGCCTGGGACCCAGTACTTC